This TCR gamma chain was observed in a study of γδ T cells in repeated Plasmodium falciparum infection. Flow sorting of PBMC yielded separate Vgamma9/Vdelta2+ and Vdelta2-negative gammadelta T cell populations for bulk repertoire analysis. The CDR3 has 13 amino acids. Trimming cost V 3 bases and J 2 bases; bases outside gene matches: 4. Per the germline V gene, CDR1 is VTNTFY and CDR2 is YDVSTARD (reference sequence). Study results and limitations: In Vdelta2-negative, largely Vdelta1+, gammadelta repertoires, repeated controlled infections appeared to drive clonal selection waves.

Worth noting for this clone: Its target is unknown. TCRdb's entry gives the protein of a much larger clone, which mismatches this DNA's translation at residue 7, likely from a read error; the protein reported here is translated from the DNA.

TCRdb processed the multiplex PCR reads again with the CATT caller. The profile covers about 15,000 gamma-chain clones, with 1.5% to 2% appearing a single time and under 35% taken by the ten largest. The TCR comes from a pool of human donors (malaria-infected and uninfected, not separated). This sequence joins TRGV3 and TRGJ1 or TRGJ2. The sequencing input was gamma-delta T cells from blood. DNA of the CDR3: TGTGCCACCTGGGACTTCCATTATTATAAGAAACTCTTT. Translated: CATWDFHYYKKLF.